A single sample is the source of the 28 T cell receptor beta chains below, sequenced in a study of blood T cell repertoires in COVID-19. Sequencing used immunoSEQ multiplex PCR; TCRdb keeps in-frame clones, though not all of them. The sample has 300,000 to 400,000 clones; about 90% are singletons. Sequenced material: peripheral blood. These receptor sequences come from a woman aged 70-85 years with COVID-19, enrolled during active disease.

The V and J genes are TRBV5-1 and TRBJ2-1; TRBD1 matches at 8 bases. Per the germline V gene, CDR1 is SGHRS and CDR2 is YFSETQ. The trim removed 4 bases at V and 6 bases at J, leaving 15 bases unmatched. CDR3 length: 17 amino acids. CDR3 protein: CASSKEPGQVSLNEQFF. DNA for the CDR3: TGCGCCAGCAGCAAGGAACCGGGACAGGTCTCCCTCAATGAGCAGTTCTTC.

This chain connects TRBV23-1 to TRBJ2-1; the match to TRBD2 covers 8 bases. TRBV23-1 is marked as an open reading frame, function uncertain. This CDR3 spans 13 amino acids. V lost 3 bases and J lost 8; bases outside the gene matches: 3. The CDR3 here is CASSHPGGDEQFF. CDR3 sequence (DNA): TGCGCCAGCAGTCACCCGGGAGGGGATGAGCAGTTCTTC.

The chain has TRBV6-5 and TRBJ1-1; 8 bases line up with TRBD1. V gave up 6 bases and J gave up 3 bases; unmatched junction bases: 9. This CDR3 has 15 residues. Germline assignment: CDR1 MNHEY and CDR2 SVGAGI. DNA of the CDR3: TGTGCCAGCAGAGAGGACAGGGCGGGGTACACTGAAGCTTTCTTT. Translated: CASREDRAGYTEAFF.

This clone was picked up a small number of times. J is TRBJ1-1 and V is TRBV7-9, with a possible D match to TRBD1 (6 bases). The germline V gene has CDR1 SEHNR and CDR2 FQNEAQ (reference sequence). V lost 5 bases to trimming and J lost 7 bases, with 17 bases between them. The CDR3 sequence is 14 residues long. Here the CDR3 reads CASSPLGGQVEAFF. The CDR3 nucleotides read TGTGCCAGCAGCCCTCTGGGGGGGCAGGTTGAAGCTTTCTTT. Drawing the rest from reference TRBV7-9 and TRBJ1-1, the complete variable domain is DTGVSQNPRHKITKRGQNVTFRCDPISEHNRLYWYRQTLGQGPEFLTYFQNEAQLEKSRLLSDRFSAERPKGSFSTLEIQRTEQGDSAMYLCASSPLGGQVEAFFGQGTRLTVV.

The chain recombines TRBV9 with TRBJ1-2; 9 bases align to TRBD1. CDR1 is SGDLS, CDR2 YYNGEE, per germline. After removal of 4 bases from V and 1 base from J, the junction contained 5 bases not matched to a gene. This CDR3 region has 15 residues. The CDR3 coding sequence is TGTGCCAGCAGCTCTCGGACAGGGGTTAACTATGGCTACACCTTC. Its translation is CASSSRTGVNYGYTF.

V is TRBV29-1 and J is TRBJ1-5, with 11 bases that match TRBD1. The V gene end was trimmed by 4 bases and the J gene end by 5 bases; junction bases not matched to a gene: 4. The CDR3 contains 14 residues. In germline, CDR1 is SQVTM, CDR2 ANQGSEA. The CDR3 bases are TGCAGCGTTGGGGAGGGACAGGGGGATCAGCCCCAGCATTTT. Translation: CSVGEGQGDQPQHF.

CDR3 nucleotides: TGTGCCAGCTCACCAGAGTACGGAAACACCATATATTTT. Translating it yields CASSPEYGNTIYF. This sequence joins TRBV18 and TRBJ1-3; D is uncertain. Looked up from germline, CDR1 is KGHSH and CDR2 is LQKENI. The CDR3 consists of 13 residues. Deletions cut 2 bases from V and 4 bases from J, with 6 bases between.

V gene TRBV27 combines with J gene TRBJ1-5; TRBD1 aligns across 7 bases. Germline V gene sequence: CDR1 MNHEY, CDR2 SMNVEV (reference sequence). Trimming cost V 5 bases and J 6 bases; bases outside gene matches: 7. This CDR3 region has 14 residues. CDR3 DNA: TGTGCCAGCAGTAGACAGGGAGACTTTCAGCCCCAGCATTTT. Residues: CASSRQGDFQPQHF.

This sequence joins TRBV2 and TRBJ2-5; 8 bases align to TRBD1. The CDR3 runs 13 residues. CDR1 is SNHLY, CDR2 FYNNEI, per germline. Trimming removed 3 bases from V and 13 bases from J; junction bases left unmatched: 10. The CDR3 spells CASSEARGQAMYF. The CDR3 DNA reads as TGTGCCAGCAGTGAGGCCAGGGGGCAGGCGATGTACTTC.

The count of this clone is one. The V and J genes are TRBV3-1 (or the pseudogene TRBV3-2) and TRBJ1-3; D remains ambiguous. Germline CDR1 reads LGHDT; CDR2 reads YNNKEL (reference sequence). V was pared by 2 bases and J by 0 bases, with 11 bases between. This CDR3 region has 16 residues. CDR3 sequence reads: CASSQSYGFSGNTIYF. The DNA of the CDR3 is TGTGCCAGCAGCCAATCGTACGGGTTCTCTGGAAACACCATATATTTT.

CDR3 DNA: TGTGCCAGCAGAACCGGGACTAGCTTCATCGGGGAGCTGTTTTTT. Protein sequence: CASRTGTSFIGELFF. V and J are TRBV2 and TRBJ2-2; TRBD2 matches 9 bases. The V gene's germline CDR1 is SNHLY and CDR2 FYNNEI. The junction had 9 bases not matched to a gene; V was cut back by 6 bases and J by 7 bases. This CDR3 comprises 15 residues.

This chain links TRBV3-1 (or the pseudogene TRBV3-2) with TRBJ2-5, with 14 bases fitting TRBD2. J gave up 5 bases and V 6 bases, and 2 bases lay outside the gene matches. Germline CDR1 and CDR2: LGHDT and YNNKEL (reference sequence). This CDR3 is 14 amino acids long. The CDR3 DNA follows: TGTGCCAGCAGGACTAGCGGGGGGGCGGAGACCCAGTACTTC. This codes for CASRTSGGAETQYF.

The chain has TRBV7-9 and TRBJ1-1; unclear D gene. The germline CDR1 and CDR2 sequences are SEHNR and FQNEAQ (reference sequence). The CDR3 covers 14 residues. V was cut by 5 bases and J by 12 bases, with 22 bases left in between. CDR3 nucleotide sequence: TGTGCCAGCAGCCCACAGCAAAAGCCCGGGGAGTCTTTCTTT. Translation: CASSPQQKPGESFF.

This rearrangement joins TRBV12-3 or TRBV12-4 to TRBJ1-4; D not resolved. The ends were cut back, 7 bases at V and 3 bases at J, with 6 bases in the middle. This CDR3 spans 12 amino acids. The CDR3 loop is CASKRPNEKLFF. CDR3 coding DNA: TGTGCCAGCAAGCGGCCTAATGAAAAACTGTTTTTT.

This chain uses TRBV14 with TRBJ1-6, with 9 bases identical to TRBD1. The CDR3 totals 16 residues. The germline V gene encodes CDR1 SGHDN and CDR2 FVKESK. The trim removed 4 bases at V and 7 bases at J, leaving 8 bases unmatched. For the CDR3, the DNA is TGTGCCAGCAGCCTAACCTCCGGGACAGGGAATTCACCCCTCCACTTT. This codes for CASSLTSGTGNSPLHF.

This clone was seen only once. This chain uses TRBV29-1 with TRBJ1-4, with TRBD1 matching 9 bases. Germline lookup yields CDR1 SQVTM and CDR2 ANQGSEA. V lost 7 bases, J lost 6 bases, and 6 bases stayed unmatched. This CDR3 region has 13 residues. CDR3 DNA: TGCAGCGCTACGACAGGGGGGGATGAAAAACTGTTTTTT. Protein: CSATTGGDEKLFF.

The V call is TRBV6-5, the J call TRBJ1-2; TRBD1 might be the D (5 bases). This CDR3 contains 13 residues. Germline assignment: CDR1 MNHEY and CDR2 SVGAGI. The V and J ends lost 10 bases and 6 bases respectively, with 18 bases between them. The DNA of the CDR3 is TGTGCCACCCGAGTCAGGGCGCTTGATGGCTACACCTTC. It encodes CATRVRALDGYTF.

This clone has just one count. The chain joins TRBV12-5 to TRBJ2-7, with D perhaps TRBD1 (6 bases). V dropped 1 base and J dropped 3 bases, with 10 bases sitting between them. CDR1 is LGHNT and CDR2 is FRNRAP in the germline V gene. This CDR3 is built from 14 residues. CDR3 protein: CASGLAVRGYEQYF. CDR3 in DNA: TGTGCTAGTGGTTTGGCCGTCAGGGGCTACGAGCAGTACTTC.

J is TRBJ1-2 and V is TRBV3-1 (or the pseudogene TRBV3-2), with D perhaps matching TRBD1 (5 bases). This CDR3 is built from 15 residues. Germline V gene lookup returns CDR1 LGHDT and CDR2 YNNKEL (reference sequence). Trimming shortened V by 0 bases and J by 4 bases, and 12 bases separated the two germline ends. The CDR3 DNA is TGTGCCAGCAGCCAAGAAGGGTCGGGACTCTATGGCTACACCTTC. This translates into CASSQEGSGLYGYTF.

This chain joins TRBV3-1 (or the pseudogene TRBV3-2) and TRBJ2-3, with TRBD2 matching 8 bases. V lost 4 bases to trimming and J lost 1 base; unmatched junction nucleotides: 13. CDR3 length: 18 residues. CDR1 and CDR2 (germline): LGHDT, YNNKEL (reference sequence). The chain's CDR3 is CASSPELMSGGRTDTQYF. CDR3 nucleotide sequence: TGTGCCAGCAGCCCTGAACTAATGAGCGGGGGCCGCACAGATACGCAGTATTTT.

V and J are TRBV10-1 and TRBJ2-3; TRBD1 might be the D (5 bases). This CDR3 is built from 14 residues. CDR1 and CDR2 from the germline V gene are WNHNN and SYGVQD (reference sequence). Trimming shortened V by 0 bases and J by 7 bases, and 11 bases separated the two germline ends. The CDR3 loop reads CASSESGRANTQYF. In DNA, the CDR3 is TGCGCCAGCAGTGAGTCCGGCAGGGCAAATACGCAGTATTTT.

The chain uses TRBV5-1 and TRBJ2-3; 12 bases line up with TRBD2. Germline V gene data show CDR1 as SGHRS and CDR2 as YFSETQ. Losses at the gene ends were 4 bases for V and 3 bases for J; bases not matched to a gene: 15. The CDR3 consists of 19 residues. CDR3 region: CASSPRGLAGGRRTDTQYF. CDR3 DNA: TGCGCCAGCAGCCCGAGGGGGCTAGCGGGGGGGCGTCGTACAGATACGCAGTATTTT.

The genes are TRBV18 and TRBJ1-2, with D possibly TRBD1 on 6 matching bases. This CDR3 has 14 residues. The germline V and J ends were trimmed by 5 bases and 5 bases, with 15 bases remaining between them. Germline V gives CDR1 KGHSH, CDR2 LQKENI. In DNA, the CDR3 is TGTGCCAGCTCAAGGGCAGGGGATGGTTATGGCTACACCTTC. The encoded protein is CASSRAGDGYGYTF.

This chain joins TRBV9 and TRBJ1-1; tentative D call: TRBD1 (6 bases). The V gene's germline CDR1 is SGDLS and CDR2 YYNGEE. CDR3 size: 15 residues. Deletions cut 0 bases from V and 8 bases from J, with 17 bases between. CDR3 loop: CASSVEFGRGAEAFF. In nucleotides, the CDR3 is TGTGCCAGCAGCGTAGAGTTCGGGAGGGGGGCCGAAGCTTTCTTT.

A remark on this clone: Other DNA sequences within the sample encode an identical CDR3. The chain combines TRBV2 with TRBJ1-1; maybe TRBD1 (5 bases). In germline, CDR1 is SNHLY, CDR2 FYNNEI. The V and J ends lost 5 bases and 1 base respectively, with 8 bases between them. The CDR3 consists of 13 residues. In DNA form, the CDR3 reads TGTGCCAGCAGTCTAGACAGGAACACTGAAGCTTTCTTT. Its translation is CASSLDRNTEAFF.

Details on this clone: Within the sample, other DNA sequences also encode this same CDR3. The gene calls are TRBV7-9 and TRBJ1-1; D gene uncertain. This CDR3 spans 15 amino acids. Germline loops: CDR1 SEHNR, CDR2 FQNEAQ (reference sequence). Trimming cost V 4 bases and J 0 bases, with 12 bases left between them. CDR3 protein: CASSSRTGMNTEAFF. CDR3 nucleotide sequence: TGTGCCAGCAGCTCGAGGACTGGAATGAACACTGAAGCTTTCTTT. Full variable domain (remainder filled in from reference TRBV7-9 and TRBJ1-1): DTGVSQNPRHKITKRGQNVTFRCDPISEHNRLYWYRQTLGQGPEFLTYFQNEAQLEKSRLLSDRFSAERPKGSFSTLEIQRTEQGDSAMYLCASSSRTGMNTEAFFGQGTRLTVV.

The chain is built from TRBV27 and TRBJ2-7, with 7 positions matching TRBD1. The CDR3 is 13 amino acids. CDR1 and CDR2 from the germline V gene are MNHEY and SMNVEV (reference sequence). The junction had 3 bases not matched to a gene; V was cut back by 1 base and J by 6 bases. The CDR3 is CASSLWAGGEQYF. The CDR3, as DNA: TGTGCCAGCAGTTTATGGGCAGGGGGCGAGCAGTACTTC.

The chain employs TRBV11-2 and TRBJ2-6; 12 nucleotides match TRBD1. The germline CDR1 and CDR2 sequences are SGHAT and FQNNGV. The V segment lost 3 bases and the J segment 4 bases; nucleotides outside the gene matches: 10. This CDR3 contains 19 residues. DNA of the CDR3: TGTGCCAGCAGCTTGGGTAGGGGACAGGGGGCTACCGGGGCCAACGTCCTGACTTTC. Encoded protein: CASSLGRGQGATGANVLTF.